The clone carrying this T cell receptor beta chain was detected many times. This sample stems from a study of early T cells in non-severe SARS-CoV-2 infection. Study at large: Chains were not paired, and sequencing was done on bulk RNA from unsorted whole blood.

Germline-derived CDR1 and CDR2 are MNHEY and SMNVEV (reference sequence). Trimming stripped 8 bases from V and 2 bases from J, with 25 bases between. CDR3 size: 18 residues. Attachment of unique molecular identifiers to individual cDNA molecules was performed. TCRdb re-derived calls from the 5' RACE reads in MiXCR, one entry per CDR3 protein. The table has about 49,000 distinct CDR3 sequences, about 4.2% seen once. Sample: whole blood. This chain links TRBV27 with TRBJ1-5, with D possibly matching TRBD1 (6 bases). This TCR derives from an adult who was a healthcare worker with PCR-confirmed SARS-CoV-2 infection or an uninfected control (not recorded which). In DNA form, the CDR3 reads TGTGCCAGCTCGGGGCCGAGCGGACAGCGCAAGGGCAATCAGCCCCAGCATTTT. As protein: CASSGPSGQRKGNQPQHF.